Below, one T cell receptor (beta chain) is given with its context. Germline V gives CDR1 SGHTA, CDR2 FQGNSA. The CDR3 loop spans 16 amino acids. Trimming took 3 bases from V and 0 from J, leaving 9 bases between them. The sample comes from a study of beta chain features in type 1 diabetes. One heparinised blood draw, averaging about 120 mL, came from each donor. Since all of the isolated RNA was reverse transcribed, expressed TCRB transcripts were what got sequenced. Clones were sequenced by immunoSEQ multiplex PCR, and TCRdb holds only the in-frame ones, with some missing. The repertoire consists of some 44,000 clones, with 51% occurring once and the leading ten covering roughly 2.1%.

The sequenced sample consisted of Tregs from blood. V gene TRBV7-2 combines with J gene TRBJ2-6, with TRBD2 as a possible D gene (6 bases). The clonotype was recovered from a woman between 18 and 29 years old in good health. The CDR3: CASSFAGGSGANVLTF. CDR3 DNA sequence: TGTGCCAGCAGCTTCGCCGGGGGCTCTGGGGCCAACGTCCTGACTTTC.